Below are 19 T cell receptor beta chains sequenced from a single sample in a study of T cell repertoires in cytomegalovirus infection. TCRdb itself ran the reads through MiXCR, one entry per CDR3 protein. Here the sample spans 200,000 to 250,000 distinct CDR3 sequences, 5% to 8.5% being singletons. The sequencing input was PBMCs. The receptors shown here come from a human donor in good health (CMV status not recorded). Some clones in this sample may be carry-over from other donors' samples.

There are many counts of this clonotype. This chain connects TRBV7-2 to TRBJ2-5; maybe TRBD2 (7 bases). This CDR3 has 15 residues. Trimming shortened V by 1 base and J by 5 bases, and 14 bases separated the two germline ends. CDR1 is SGHTA, CDR2 FQGNSA, per germline. In DNA form, the CDR3 reads TGTGCCAGCAGCTTAGTGGGGGGGGCCGGTGAGACCCAGTACTTC. Residues: CASSLVGGAGETQYF.

This clonotype was seen at least ten times. The chain carries TRBV5-5 and TRBJ1-2; weak D call: TRBD1 (6 bases). The CDR3 is 14 amino acids. Trimming stripped 3 bases from V and 4 bases from J, with 13 bases between. Germline values: CDR1 SGHKS, CDR2 YYEKEE (reference sequence). The CDR3 here is CASSYREESYGYTF. For the CDR3, the DNA is TGTGCCAGCAGCTACAGGGAAGAGAGCTATGGCTACACCTTC. The full variable domain, rest sourced from reference TRBV5-5 and TRBJ1-2, is DAGVTQSPTHLIKTRGQQVTLRCSPISGHKSVSWYQQVLGQGPQFIFQYYEKEERGRGNFPDRFSARQFPNYSSELNVNALLLGDSALYLCASSYREESYGYTFGSGTRLTVV.

This clonotype was counted at least ten times. The CDR3 bases are TGTGCCAGCAGCGGAATCCAATACACAGATACGCAGTATTTT. Translating gives CASSGIQYTDTQYF. The V and J genes are TRBV9 and TRBJ2-3; no definite D call. V was trimmed by 3 bases and J by 2 bases, leaving 10 bases between them. Germline-derived CDR1 and CDR2 are SGDLS and YYNGEE. This CDR3 is built from 14 residues.

This clonotype was detected a few times. This chain joins TRBV11-3 and TRBJ2-2; a possible D gene is TRBD1 (5 bases). This CDR3 has 14 amino acids. Germline V lookup: CDR1 SGHNT, CDR2 YENEEA. Trimming shortened V by 6 bases and J by 3 bases, and 11 bases separated the two germline ends. CDR3 residues: CASRERQYTGELFF. CDR3 in DNA: TGTGCCAGCAGGGAAAGACAGTACACCGGGGAGCTGTTTTTT.

This clonotype was recorded at least ten times. The CDR3 region has the DNA TGTGCCAGCAGTTACCTCCGGGACAGGGTAAACACCGGGGAGCTGTTTTTT. Amino acids: CASSYLRDRVNTGELFF. The J gene is TRBJ2-2, the V gene TRBV6-5; 9 nucleotides align to TRBD1. The germline CDR1 and CDR2 sequences are MNHEY and SVGAGI. Trimming took 2 bases from V and 2 from J; bases not matched to a gene: 6. The CDR3 totals 17 residues.

In its sample, this clonotype was seen a few times. The V and J genes are TRBV5-1 and TRBJ2-2; D not resolved. The V gene lost 0 bases and the J gene lost 7 bases, with 13 bases spanning the gap. Germline V gives CDR1 SGHRS, CDR2 YFSETQ. This CDR3 has 15 residues. DNA of the CDR3: TGCGCCAGCAGCTTGGCCCCCCAAAGCATCGGGGAGCTGTTTTTT. Amino acid sequence: CASSLAPQSIGELFF.

In its sample, this clonotype was seen a few times. At one of its ends the junction is not consistent with the germline gene, which may arise from a read error. The chain links TRBV11-2 to TRBJ1-1; TRBD1 might be the D (5 bases). CDR1 and CDR2 from the germline V gene are SGHAT and FQNNGV. CDR3 length: 13 amino acids. The CDR3 DNA is TGTGCCAGCAGTTTAGCAGGGACGGCTGAAGCTTTCTTT. It encodes CASSLAGTAEAFF.

There are many counts of this clonotype. V gene TRBV19 combines with J gene TRBJ2-1; D call uncertain. V was shortened by 0 bases and J by 7 bases, with 13 bases between the two germline ends. Germline CDR1 is LNHDA and CDR2 is SQIVND (reference sequence). The CDR3 is 15 residues long. The CDR3 DNA is TGTGCCAGTAGTATAGACATGGCGCTGGGGAATGAGCAGTTCTTC. Its protein product is CASSIDMALGNEQFF.

This clonotype was observed at least ten times. The rearrangement uses TRBV12-3 or TRBV12-4 and TRBJ2-3; 10 bases align to TRBD1. The trim removed 5 bases at V and 4 bases at J, leaving 3 bases unmatched. The CDR3 consists of 14 residues. CDR3 protein: CASSRQGASDTQYF. In DNA, the CDR3 is TGTGCCAGCAGTCGACAGGGGGCGTCAGATACGCAGTATTTT.

This clonotype was recorded many times. This chain joins TRBV28 and TRBJ1-2; D ambiguous. This CDR3 region has 15 residues. Trimming pared 10 bases from V and 4 bases from J, leaving 22 bases between. Germline CDR1 reads MDHEN; CDR2 reads SYDVKM. This CDR3 is CATLNTLATSYGYTF. The CDR3 region has the DNA TGTGCCACCCTCAATACCCTTGCAACATCCTATGGCTACACCTTC.

This clonotype was counted many times. The V and J genes are TRBV7-2 and TRBJ2-3, with D uncertain. V was shortened by 3 bases and J by 6 bases, with 4 bases between the two germline ends. Germline values: CDR1 SGHTA, CDR2 FQGNSA. CDR3 size: 11 residues. CDR3 DNA sequence: TGTGCCAGCAGCTTTATGGATACGCAGTATTTT. Protein product: CASSFMDTQYF.

This clonotype was detected ten times or more. V is TRBV19 and J is TRBJ2-5; the D gene could be TRBD1 or TRBD2 (6 bases each). The CDR3 runs to 14 residues. The V end was cut by 8 bases, the J end by 5 bases, with 18 bases between. Germline V gives CDR1 LNHDA, CDR2 SQIVND (reference sequence). CDR3 in DNA: TGTGCCAGTTCGGGGTCCGGGGGCGTGGAGACCCAGTACTTC. Translation gives CASSGSGGVETQYF.

This clonotype was seen many times. V and J are TRBV11-2 and TRBJ2-7, with a tentative D call TRBD2 (5 bases). The CDR3 runs 12 residues. V was trimmed by 3 bases and J by 5 bases, leaving 8 bases between them. Germline V gene sequence: CDR1 SGHAT, CDR2 FQNNGV. This CDR3 is CASSFGLDEQYF. The CDR3 bases are TGTGCCAGCAGCTTTGGACTCGACGAGCAGTACTTC.

This clonotype was seen at least ten times. V and J are TRBV6-2 or TRBV6-3 and TRBJ2-5; TRBD2 agrees at 8 bases. In germline, CDR1 is MNHEY, CDR2 SVGEGT. The CDR3 loop spans 15 amino acids. V shed 5 bases and J 5 bases; nucleotides not matched to a gene: 10. Here the CDR3 reads CASSPHGGAAETQYF. In DNA form, the CDR3 reads TGTGCCAGCAGTCCCCACGGGGGGGCCGCGGAGACCCAGTACTTC.

The sample holds many counts of this clonotype. The chain has TRBV6-2 or TRBV6-3 and TRBJ1-5; unclear D gene. The CDR3 runs to 16 residues. Trimming shortened V by 4 bases and J by 1 base, and 14 bases separated the two germline ends. Germline CDR1 MNHEY, CDR2 SVGEGT. The CDR3 region is CASSSTAGWSNQPQHF. The CDR3 DNA is TGTGCCAGCAGTTCTACGGCGGGGTGGAGCAATCAGCCCCAGCATTTT.

This chain joins TRBV29-1 and TRBJ1-1, with 7 bases that match TRBD1. With V trimmed by 6 bases and J by 3 bases, 10 bases remained unmatched. Germline CDR1 reads SQVTM; CDR2 reads ANQGSEA. CDR3 length equals 14 residues. The CDR3 bases are TGCAGCGTCCAGTCAGGGGGGAGGGACACTGAAGCTTTCTTT. It is translated as CSVQSGGRDTEAFF.

This clonotype has ten or more counts. The chain combines TRBV7-2 with TRBJ2-3, with a tentative D call TRBD2 (6 bases). Trimming shortened V by 0 bases and J by 2 bases, and 12 bases separated the two germline ends. Germline V lookup: CDR1 SGHTA, CDR2 FQGNSA. The CDR3 contains 16 residues. CDR3 sequence reads: CASSLAFGGVTDTQYF. CDR3 bases: TGTGCCAGCAGCTTAGCGTTTGGCGGGGTCACAGATACGCAGTATTTT.

The chain links TRBV14 to TRBJ2-7; D remains unclear. Trimming cost V 4 bases and J 2 bases, with 12 bases left between them. The CDR3 is 14 residues long. CDR1 is SGHDN, CDR2 FVKESK, per germline. CDR3 sequence reads: CASSLQHSPYEQYF. The CDR3 DNA sequence: TGTGCCAGCAGCCTCCAACACTCACCCTACGAGCAGTACTTC.

At least ten counts were recorded for this clonotype. The junction shows a germline mismatch at one end, possibly a read error. The V call is TRBV7-2, the J call TRBJ1-1, with D possibly TRBD1 on 6 matching bases. Per germline, CDR1 SGHTA and CDR2 FQGNSA. The CDR3 contains 13 residues. DNA of the CDR3: TGTGCCAGCAGTTTAGGTCAGGGGACTGAAGCTTTCTTT. Amino acid sequence: CASSLGQGTEAFF.